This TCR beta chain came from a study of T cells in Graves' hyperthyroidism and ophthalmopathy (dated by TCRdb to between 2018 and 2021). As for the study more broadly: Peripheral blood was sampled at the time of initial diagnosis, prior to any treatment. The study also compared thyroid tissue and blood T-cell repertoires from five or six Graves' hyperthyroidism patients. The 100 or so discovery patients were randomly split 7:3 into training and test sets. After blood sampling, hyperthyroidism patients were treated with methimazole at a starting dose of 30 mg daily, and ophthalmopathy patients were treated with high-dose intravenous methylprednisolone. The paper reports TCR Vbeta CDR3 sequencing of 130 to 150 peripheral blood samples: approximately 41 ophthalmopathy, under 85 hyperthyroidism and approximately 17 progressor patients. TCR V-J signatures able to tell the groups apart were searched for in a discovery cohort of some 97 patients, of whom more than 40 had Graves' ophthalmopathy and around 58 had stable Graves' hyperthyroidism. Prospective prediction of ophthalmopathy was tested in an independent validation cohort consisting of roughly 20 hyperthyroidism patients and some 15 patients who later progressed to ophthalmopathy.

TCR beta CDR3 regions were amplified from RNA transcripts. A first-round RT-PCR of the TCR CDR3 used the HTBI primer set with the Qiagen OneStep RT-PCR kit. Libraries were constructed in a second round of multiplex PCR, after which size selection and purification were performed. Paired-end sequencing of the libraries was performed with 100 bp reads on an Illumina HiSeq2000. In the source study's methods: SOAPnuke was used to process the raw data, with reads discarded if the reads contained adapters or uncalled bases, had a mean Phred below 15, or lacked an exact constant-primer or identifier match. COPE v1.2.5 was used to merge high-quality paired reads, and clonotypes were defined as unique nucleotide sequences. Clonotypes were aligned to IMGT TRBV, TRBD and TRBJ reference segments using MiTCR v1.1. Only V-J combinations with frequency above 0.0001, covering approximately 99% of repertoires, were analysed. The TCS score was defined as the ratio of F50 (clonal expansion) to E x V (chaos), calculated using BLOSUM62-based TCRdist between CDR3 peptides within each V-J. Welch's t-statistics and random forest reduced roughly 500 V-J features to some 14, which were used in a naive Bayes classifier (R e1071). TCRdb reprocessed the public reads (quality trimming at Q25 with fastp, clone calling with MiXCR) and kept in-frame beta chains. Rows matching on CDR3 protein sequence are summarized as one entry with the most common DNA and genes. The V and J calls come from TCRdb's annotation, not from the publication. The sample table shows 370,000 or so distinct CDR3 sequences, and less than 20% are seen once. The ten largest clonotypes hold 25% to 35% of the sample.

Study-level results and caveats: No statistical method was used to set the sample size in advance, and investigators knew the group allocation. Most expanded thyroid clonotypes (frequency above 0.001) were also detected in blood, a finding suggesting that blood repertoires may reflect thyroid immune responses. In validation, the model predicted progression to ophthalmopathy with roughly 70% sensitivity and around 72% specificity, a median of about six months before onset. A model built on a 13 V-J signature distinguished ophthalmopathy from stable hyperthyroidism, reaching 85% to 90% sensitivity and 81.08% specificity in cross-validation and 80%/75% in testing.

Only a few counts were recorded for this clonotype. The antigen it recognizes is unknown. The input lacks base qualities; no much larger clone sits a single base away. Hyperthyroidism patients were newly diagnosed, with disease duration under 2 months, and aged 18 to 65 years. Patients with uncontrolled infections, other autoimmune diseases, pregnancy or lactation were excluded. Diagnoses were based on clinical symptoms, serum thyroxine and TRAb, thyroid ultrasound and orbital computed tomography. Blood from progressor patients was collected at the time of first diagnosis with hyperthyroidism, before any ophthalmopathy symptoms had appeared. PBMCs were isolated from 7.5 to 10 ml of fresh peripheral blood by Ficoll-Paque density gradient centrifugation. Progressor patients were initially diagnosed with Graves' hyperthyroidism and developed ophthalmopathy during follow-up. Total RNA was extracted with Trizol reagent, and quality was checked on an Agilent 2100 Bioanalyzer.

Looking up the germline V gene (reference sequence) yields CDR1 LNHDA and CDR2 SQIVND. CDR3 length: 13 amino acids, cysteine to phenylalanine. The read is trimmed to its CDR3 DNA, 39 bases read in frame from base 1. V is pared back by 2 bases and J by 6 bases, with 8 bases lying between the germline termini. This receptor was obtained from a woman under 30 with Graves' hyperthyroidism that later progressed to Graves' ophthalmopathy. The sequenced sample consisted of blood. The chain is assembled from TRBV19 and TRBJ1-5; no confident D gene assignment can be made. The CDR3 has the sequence CASSITRTQPQHF. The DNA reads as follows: TGTGCCAGTAGTATAACCCGAACTCAGCCCCAGCATTTT.